These 32 T cell receptor beta chains originate from one sample sequenced in a study of blood T cell repertoires in COVID-19. Here immunoSEQ multiplex PCR was the method, and the copy in TCRdb shows in-frame clones only, minus some. The table lists under 200,000 clones, 70% to 90% of them singletons, with more than 7.5% in the top ten. The sample consisted of peripheral blood. The receptors here all came from a man aged 40-55 years who had recovered from COVID-19.

The chain combines TRBV19 with TRBJ2-2; the match to TRBD2 covers 11 bases. Germline CDR1 is LNHDA and CDR2 is SQIVND (reference sequence). This CDR3 has 15 amino acids. V trimming: 6 bases; J trimming: 6 bases; junction bases outside the gene matches: 6. In nucleotides, the CDR3 is TGTGCCAGTAGCCAACTAGCGGGAGATGCCGGGGAGCTGTTTTTT. Translating it yields CASSQLAGDAGELFF.

This rearrangement joins TRBV7-2 to TRBJ2-5, with D hard to call. Trimming left V 7 bases short and J 0 bases short, with 6 bases between. Germline V gene sequence: CDR1 SGHTA, CDR2 FQGNSA. This CDR3 spans 12 amino acids. The CDR3 region has the DNA TGTGCCAGCACCACATACCAAGAGACCCAGTACTTC. The encoded protein is CASTTYQETQYF. The full variable domain, rest sourced from reference TRBV7-2 and TRBJ2-5, is GAGVSQSPSNKVTEKGKDVELRCDPISGHTALYWYRQSLGQGLEFLIYFQGNSAPDKSGLPSDRFSAERTGGSVSTLTIQRTQQEDSAVYLCASTTYQETQYFGPGTRLLVL.

The gene calls are TRBV6-5 and TRBJ2-5; TRBD1 might be the D (6 bases). Trimming shortened V by 5 bases and J by 3 bases, and 13 bases separated the two germline ends. This CDR3 spans 14 amino acids. CDR1 is MNHEY and CDR2 is SVGAGI in the germline V gene. CDR3 DNA: TGTGCCAGCAGTCTCAGGGGAACTGAAGAGACCCAGTACTTC. Translation: CASSLRGTEETQYF.

The sample holds many counts of this clone. The rearrangement joins TRBV27 to TRBJ1-6; 8 bases agree with TRBD1. CDR1 MNHEY and CDR2 SMNVEV come from the germline V gene (reference sequence). With 6 bases clipped from V and 6 bases from J, the junction kept 16 bases outside the gene matches. This CDR3 region has 18 residues. The CDR3 sequence is CASSPLRAGGYSNSPLHF. The DNA for the CDR3 is TGTGCCAGCAGCCCTCTTAGGGCAGGGGGCTACTCTAATTCACCCCTCCACTTT.

This chain links TRBV30 with TRBJ1-3; 9 nucleotides line up with TRBD1. Germline values: CDR1 GTSNPN, CDR2 SVGIG (reference sequence). J lost 4 bases, V lost 3 bases, and 10 bases had no gene match. The CDR3 length is 16 residues. The CDR3 coding sequence is TGTGCCTGGAGACCCGGGGACAGGGCAGGGGGAAACACCATATATTTT. Its protein is CAWRPGDRAGGNTIYF. The full variable domain, in which reference TRBV30 and TRBJ1-3 provide the parts outside the CDR3, is SQTIHQWPATLVQPVGSPLSLECTVEGTSNPNLYWYRQAAGRGLQLLFYSVGIGQISSEVPQNLSASRPQDRQFILSSKKLLLSDSGFYLCAWRPGDRAGGNTIYFGEGSWLTVV.

J is TRBJ2-6 and V is TRBV18; maybe TRBD1 (6 bases). Between the trimmed V and J ends, which lost 3 bases and 3 bases, there was a span of 12 bases. The CDR3 is 16 residues long. Germline loops: CDR1 KGHSH, CDR2 LQKENI. The DNA for the CDR3 is TGTGCCAGCTCACCTCAACAGGGAAGTGGGGCCAACGTCCTGACTTTC. Protein product: CASSPQQGSGANVLTF.

The CDR3 sequence: CASSPEGYGSNYGYTF. The CDR3 region has the DNA TGTGCCAGCAGCCCCGAGGGTTATGGTTCTAACTATGGCTACACCTTC. The V call is TRBV7-2, the J call TRBJ1-2, with D hard to call. The V end lost 5 bases, the J end lost 0 bases, and 16 bases lay between the germline ends. Germline V CDR1 and CDR2: SGHTA, FQGNSA. This CDR3 has 16 residues.

The CDR3 sequence: CASSQDRLAGLYNEQFF. DNA of the CDR3: TGCGCCAGCAGCCAAGATCGGTTAGCGGGATTGTACAATGAGCAGTTCTTC. The gene calls are TRBV4-1 and TRBJ2-1; 8 nucleotides agree with TRBD2. This CDR3 spans 17 amino acids. CDR1 MGHRA and CDR2 YSYEKL come from the germline V gene. The ends lost 0 bases at V and 4 bases at J; junction bases unmatched: 8.

The rearrangement joins TRBV18 to TRBJ1-1; a weak D match, TRBD1 (6 bases). The CDR3 has 15 amino acids. V lost 3 bases and J lost 0, with 11 bases in between. The germline V gene encodes CDR1 KGHSH and CDR2 LQKENI. CDR3 protein: CASSPNREMNTEAFF. The CDR3 DNA reads TGTGCCAGCTCACCGAACAGGGAGATGAACACTGAAGCTTTCTTT.

Notes on this clone: The sample contains more than one DNA sequence encoding this CDR3. The chain links TRBV6-2 or TRBV6-3 to TRBJ1-1; D is unresolved. Germline V gives CDR1 MNHEY, CDR2 SVGEGT. Trimming shortened V by 0 bases and J by 5 bases, and 10 bases separated the two germline ends. The CDR3 covers 14 residues. The CDR3 bases are TGTGCCAGCAGTTACTCAGAGGGTCGGACTGAAGCTTTCTTT. It specifies CASSYSEGRTEAFF.

The V call is TRBV24-1, the J call TRBJ2-7; 7 bases match TRBD1. Germline CDR1 KGHDR, CDR2 SFDVKD. V trimming: 12 bases; J trimming: 3 bases; junction bases outside the gene matches: 16. The CDR3 is made up of 15 amino acids. CDR3 coding DNA: TGTGCCGCCAATCTAAGGGGGCCATACTACTACGAGCAGTACTTC. Translation: CAANLRGPYYYEQYF.

The J gene is TRBJ2-1, the V gene TRBV11-3, with D possibly being TRBD1 (5 bases). Germline values: CDR1 SGHNT, CDR2 YENEEA. The CDR3 sequence is 13 residues long. The ends were cut back, 5 bases at V and 4 bases at J, with 9 bases in the middle. This CDR3 reads CASSQDTYNEQFF. The CDR3 DNA is TGTGCCAGCAGCCAGGACACTTACAATGAGCAGTTCTTC.

The CDR3 DNA follows: TGTGCCAGCAGCTTCTCCGGACTAGCGGGGTCAAATGAGCAGTTCTTC. Amino acids: CASSFSGLAGSNEQFF. This chain connects TRBV7-2 to TRBJ2-1; TRBD2 matches at 12 bases. Germline-derived CDR1 and CDR2 are SGHTA and FQGNSA. The J segment lost 7 bases and the V segment lost 3 bases, leaving 7 bases of the junction unmatched. The CDR3 is made up of 16 amino acids.

V usage is TRBV11-2 and J usage is TRBJ2-1; 8 nucleotides agree with TRBD1. With 4 bases clipped from V and 10 bases from J, the junction kept 15 bases outside the gene matches. There are 16 residues in the CDR3. Germline CDR1 reads SGHAT; CDR2 reads FQNNGV. The CDR3, as DNA: TGTGCCAGCAGCTCTTTGACGGGCAGGGGGCCGAGGGAGCAGTTCTTC. This codes for CASSSLTGRGPREQFF.

This clone was seen just once. The chain uses TRBV5-4 and TRBJ2-7, with 8 bases fitting TRBD1. CDR3 length: 14 residues. V was clipped by 7 bases and J by 5 bases; unmatched bases: 11. CDR1 is SGHNT and CDR2 is YYREEE in the germline V gene (reference sequence). CDR3 loop: CASESDRGEDEQYF. In DNA, the CDR3 is TGTGCCAGCGAATCCGACAGGGGCGAGGACGAGCAGTACTTC.

The V gene is TRBV19, the J gene TRBJ2-1; TRBD1 aligns across 9 bases. Unmatched junction bases numbered 11, after V lost 5 bases and J lost 6 bases. CDR1 LNHDA and CDR2 SQIVND come from the germline V gene (reference sequence). The CDR3 is 16 amino acids. The CDR3 loop is CASSGEQGAIINEQFF. CDR3 nucleotides: TGTGCCAGTAGTGGCGAACAGGGGGCTATCATCAATGAGCAGTTCTTC.

This chain links TRBV7-2 with TRBJ2-7; 7 bases match TRBD2. The V gene end was trimmed by 0 bases and the J gene end by 1 base; junction bases not matched to a gene: 12. The germline gives CDR1 SGHTA, CDR2 FQGNSA. This CDR3 is built from 18 residues. CDR3 nucleotide sequence: TGTGCCAGCAGCTTAGCCATGGGATGGGAGGGAGGTTCCTACGAGCAGTACTTC. Translating it yields CASSLAMGWEGGSYEQYF.

The chain is built from TRBV6-2 or TRBV6-3 and TRBJ2-7; TRBD1 might be the D (6 bases). The CDR3 has 14 residues. Germline CDR1 MNHEY, CDR2 SVGEGT. V was shortened by 2 bases and J by 4 bases, with 12 bases between the two germline ends. CDR3 in DNA: TGTGCCAGCAGTTACGGGGACACGACTTACGAGCAGTACTTC. Translated, it gives CASSYGDTTYEQYF.

The V and J genes are TRBV6-5 and TRBJ2-7; tentatively, D is TRBD1 (5 bases). Germline-derived CDR1 and CDR2 are MNHEY and SVGAGI. Deletions cut 2 bases from V and 6 bases from J, with 11 bases between. This CDR3 contains 13 residues. CDR3 in DNA: TGTGCCAGCAGTTACGCACAGGTCTCCGAGCAGTACTTC. It is translated as CASSYAQVSEQYF.

The chain has TRBV19 and TRBJ2-3, with D maybe TRBD2 (5 bases). There are 17 residues in the CDR3. V lost 1 base to trimming and J lost 8 bases, with 22 bases between them. Germline V gene sequence: CDR1 LNHDA, CDR2 SQIVND (reference sequence). In DNA form, the CDR3 reads TGTGCCAGTAGTATAGGGAGGATCAAGCGCCTCCGAGTTACGCAGTATTTT. Protein product: CASSIGRIKRLRVTQYF.

The DNA of the CDR3 is TGTGCCAGCAGCTTTTGGGACACGATCCTAATTGAAGCTTTCTTT. Its protein is CASSFWDTILIEAFF. The V call is TRBV5-6, the J call TRBJ1-1, with a tentative D call TRBD1 (6 bases). V was cut by 2 bases and J by 7 bases, with 18 bases left in between. The CDR3 contains 15 residues. In germline, CDR1 is SGHDT, CDR2 YYEEEE.

CDR3 DNA sequence: TGTGCCAGCAGTTACACCGGACAGGTACGAACTGAAGCTTTCTTT. The encoded protein is CASSYTGQVRTEAFF. J is TRBJ1-1 and V is TRBV6-5, with TRBD1 identical over 7 bases. The CDR3 extends over 15 amino acids. Trimming took 2 bases from V and 5 from J; bases not matched to a gene: 8. CDR1 and CDR2 (germline): MNHEY, SVGAGI.

This clone showed up just a few times. The J gene is TRBJ2-3, the V gene TRBV14; 9 bases are a match to TRBD2. CDR1 is SGHDN and CDR2 is FVKESK in the germline V gene. V was clipped by 4 bases and J by 8 bases; unmatched bases: 7. This CDR3 has 14 amino acids. CDR3 coding DNA: TGTGCCAGCAGCCCGGGACTAGCTCAGCGTACGCAGTATTTT. Its translation is CASSPGLAQRTQYF.

The genes are TRBV24-1 and TRBJ2-5, with a possible D match to TRBD1 (6 bases). The length of the CDR3 is 12 residues. Between the trimmed V and J ends, which lost 3 bases and 5 bases, there was a span of 6 bases. Germline loops: CDR1 KGHDR, CDR2 SFDVKD. The CDR3 nucleotides read TGTGCCACCAGTGATCAGGGGGAGACCCAGTACTTC. Translation: CATSDQGETQYF.

This clone was seen only once. The chain joins TRBV7-2 to TRBJ2-7; D is ambiguous. Trimming shortened V by 3 bases and J by 5 bases, and 14 bases separated the two germline ends. This CDR3 comprises 14 residues. Germline-derived CDR1 and CDR2 are SGHTA and FQGNSA. The CDR3 is CASSFTGFFHEQYF. CDR3 DNA sequence: TGTGCCAGCAGCTTTACCGGGTTCTTTCACGAGCAGTACTTC. The full variable domain, completed using reference TRBV7-2 and TRBJ2-7, is GAGVSQSPSNKVTEKGKDVELRCDPISGHTALYWYRQSLGQGLEFLIYFQGNSAPDKSGLPSDRFSAERTGGSVSTLTIQRTQQEDSAVYLCASSFTGFFHEQYFGPGTRLTVT.

This chain uses TRBV9 with TRBJ1-1, with D unresolved. V lost 4 bases and J lost 4, with 14 bases in between. Per germline, CDR1 SGDLS and CDR2 YYNGEE. This CDR3 has 14 residues. The CDR3 DNA sequence: TGTGCCAGCAGCCCCCGAGGAGGGAGCACTGAAGCTTTCTTT. Its protein product is CASSPRGGSTEAFF.

This clone was observed once. V is TRBV28 and J is TRBJ1-2, with 8 bases identical to TRBD1. The CDR3 is 14 residues long. V shed 5 bases, J shed 5 bases, and the junction held 7 bases outside the gene matches. Germline V gene data show CDR1 as MDHEN and CDR2 as SYDVKM. CDR3 in amino acids: CASSLGQDEYGYTF. CDR3 sequence (DNA): TGTGCCAGCAGTCTGGGACAGGACGAGTATGGCTACACCTTC.

The genes are TRBV4-3 and TRBJ1-4; weak D call: TRBD1 (6 bases). V gave up 3 bases and J gave up 5 bases, with 13 bases separating them. The germline gives CDR1 LGHNA, CDR2 YSLEER. CDR3 size: 15 residues. CDR3 DNA: TGCGCCAGCAGCCACTCGGGGACAAGCAATGAAAAACTGTTTTTT. Translated: CASSHSGTSNEKLFF.

The rearrangement links TRBV19 to TRBJ1-2, with 7 bases aligning to TRBD1. This CDR3 contains 14 residues. Germline lookup yields CDR1 LNHDA and CDR2 SQIVND (reference sequence). With V trimmed by 2 bases and J by 2 bases, 2 bases remained unmatched. The CDR3 is CASSILQGNYGYTF. CDR3 DNA sequence: TGTGCCAGTAGTATACTACAGGGGAACTATGGCTACACCTTC.

This clone was detected only once. This sequence joins TRBV4-3 and TRBJ2-1, with 7 nucleotides matching TRBD2. There are 15 residues in the CDR3. CDR1 is LGHNA and CDR2 is YSLEER in the germline V gene. Germline trimming cut 0 bases from V and 6 bases from J; bases unmatched to any gene: 5. The CDR3 DNA is TGCGCCAGCAGCCAAGATCGACTAGCTTCCAATGAGCAGTTCTTC. Its translation: CASSQDRLASNEQFF.

This clone was seen a few times. The chain carries TRBV6-1 and TRBJ1-6; TRBD1 matches 8 bases. V lost 2 bases to trimming and J lost 9 bases; unmatched junction nucleotides: 6. Germline CDR1 reads MNHNS; CDR2 reads SASEGT. This CDR3 spans 15 amino acids. The CDR3: CASSELGQDSSPLHF. The CDR3 region has the DNA TGTGCCAGCAGTGAATTGGGACAGGATTCTTCACCCCTCCACTTT.

The chain has TRBV4-2 and TRBJ2-1; 8 nucleotides agree with TRBD2. V shed 3 bases, J shed 0 bases, and the junction held 4 bases outside the gene matches. The germline gives CDR1 LGHNA, CDR2 YNFKEQ. This CDR3 spans 16 amino acids. Here the CDR3 reads CASSHQRGISYNEQFF. The CDR3 DNA follows: TGTGCCAGCAGCCACCAGCGGGGGATCTCCTACAATGAGCAGTTCTTC.